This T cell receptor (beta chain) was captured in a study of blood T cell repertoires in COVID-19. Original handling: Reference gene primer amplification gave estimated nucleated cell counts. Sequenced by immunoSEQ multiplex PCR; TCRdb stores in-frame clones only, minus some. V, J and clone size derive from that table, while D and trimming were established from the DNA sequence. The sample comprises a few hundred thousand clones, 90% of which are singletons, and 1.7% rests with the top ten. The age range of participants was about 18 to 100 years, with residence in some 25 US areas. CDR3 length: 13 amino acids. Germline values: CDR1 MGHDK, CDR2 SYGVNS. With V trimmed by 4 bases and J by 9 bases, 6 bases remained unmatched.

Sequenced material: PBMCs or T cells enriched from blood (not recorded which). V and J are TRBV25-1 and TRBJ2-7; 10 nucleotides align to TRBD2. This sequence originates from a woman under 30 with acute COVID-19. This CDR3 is CASSVAGGLGQYF. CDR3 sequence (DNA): TGTGCCAGCAGTGTAGCGGGAGGCCTAGGGCAGTACTTC.